These T cell receptor beta chains were read from a single sample in a study of blood T cells in healthy people across ages. TCRdb ran MiXCR on the 5' RACE reads and lists one entry per CDR3 protein. Here the sample spans around 620,000 distinct CDR3 sequences, 27% being singletons. Sequenced sample: blood. These receptors were taken from a woman aged 65 to 85 in good health. Each CDR3 is given with its conserved first and last residue. D genes are given only for firm matches. Rows may omit the clone size; those that give it use once, few, many or a size class.

cdr3_nt cdr3_aa clone_size v_call d_call j_call
TGCAGCGTTGATATAGGGTCCTACGAGCAGTACTTC CSVDIGSYEQYF NA TRBV29-1 NA TRBJ2-7
TGCAGTGCTAGAATGGCGGCTAGCGGGAGGACAGATACGCAGTATTTT CSARMAASGRTDTQYF NA TRBV20-1 TRBD2 TRBJ2-3
TGCGCCAGCAGCTCTACGGAGGGGGAGGAAGCTTTCTTT CASSSTEGEEAFF few TRBV5-1 NA TRBJ1-1
TGTGCCAGCAGCGCCGAAGGGGGATACGAGCAGTACTTC CASSAEGGYEQYF NA TRBV28 NA TRBJ2-7
TGTGCCAGCAGCTTGGGACAGGAACTAAACATTCAGTACTTC CASSLGQELNIQYF few TRBV7-2 TRBD1 TRBJ2-4
TGTGCCAGCAGCAAATTATGGGGCGGGGGCAGACTGAAAAATCAGCCCCAGCATTTT CASSKLWGGGRLKNQPQHF NA TRBV21-1 NA TRBJ1-5
TGCGCCAGCAGCTTGGAGTACACCGGGGAGCTGTTTTTT CASSLEYTGELFF many TRBV5-1 NA TRBJ2-2
TGTGCCAGCAGTTTCGGGACAGGGACTGAAGCTTTCTTT CASSFGTGTEAFF few TRBV12-3/TRBV12-4 TRBD1 TRBJ1-1
TGTGCCAGCAGCTTTGGGGGGAGTACGCAGTATTTT CASSFGGSTQYF NA TRBV11-2 NA TRBJ2-3
TGTGCCAGCGGCCCTCTGGGAATCAAGAACTATGGCTACACCTTC CASGPLGIKNYGYTF NA TRBV7-9 NA TRBJ1-2
TGTGCCAGCAGCGCGAAGACTAGCGGGGGATGGGATACGCAGTATTTT CASSAKTSGGWDTQYF NA TRBV7-8 TRBD2 TRBJ2-3